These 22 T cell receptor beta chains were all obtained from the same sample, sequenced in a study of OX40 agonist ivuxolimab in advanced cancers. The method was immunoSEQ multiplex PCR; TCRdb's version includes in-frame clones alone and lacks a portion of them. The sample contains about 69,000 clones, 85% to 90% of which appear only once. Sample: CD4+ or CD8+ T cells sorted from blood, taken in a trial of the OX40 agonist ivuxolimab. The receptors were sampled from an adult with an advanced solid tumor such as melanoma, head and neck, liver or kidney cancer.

The CDR3 nucleotides are TGTGCCAGCAGCACGGGACGTTTACAAGAGACCCAGTACTTC. Translation gives CASSTGRLQETQYF. V is TRBV7-2 and J is TRBJ2-5; tentatively, D is TRBD1 or TRBD2 (5 bases each). V was clipped by 5 bases and J by 2 bases, with 12 bases between them. The germline V gene encodes CDR1 SGHTA and CDR2 FQGNSA. The CDR3 sequence is 14 residues long.

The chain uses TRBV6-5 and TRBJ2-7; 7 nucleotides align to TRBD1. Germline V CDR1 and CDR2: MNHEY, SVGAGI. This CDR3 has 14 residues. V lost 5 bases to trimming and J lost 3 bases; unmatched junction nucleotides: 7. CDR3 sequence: CASSRADRDYEQYF. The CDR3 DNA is TGTGCCAGCAGTCGCGCTGACAGGGACTACGAGCAGTACTTC.

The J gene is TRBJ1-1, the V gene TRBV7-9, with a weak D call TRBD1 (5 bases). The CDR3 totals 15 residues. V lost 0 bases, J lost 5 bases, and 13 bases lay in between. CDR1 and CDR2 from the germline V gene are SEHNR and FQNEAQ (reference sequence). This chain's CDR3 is CASSLAATDKTEAFF. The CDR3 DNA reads TGTGCCAGCAGCTTAGCGGCAACGGACAAGACTGAAGCTTTCTTT.

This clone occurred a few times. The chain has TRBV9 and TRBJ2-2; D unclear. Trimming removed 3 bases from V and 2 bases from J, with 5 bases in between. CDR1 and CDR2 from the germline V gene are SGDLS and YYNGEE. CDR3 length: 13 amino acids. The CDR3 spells CASSGYNTGELFF. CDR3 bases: TGTGCCAGCAGCGGGTACAACACCGGGGAGCTGTTTTTT.

CDR3 in DNA: TGTGCCAGCAGAATGAGCGGGCACATTCAGTACTTC. Translation gives CASRMSGHIQYF. V is TRBV11-2 and J is TRBJ2-4; the D gene is possibly TRBD2 (6 bases). Trimming cost V 6 bases and J 8 bases, with 11 bases left between them. Germline assignment: CDR1 SGHAT and CDR2 FQNNGV. The CDR3 sequence is 12 residues long.

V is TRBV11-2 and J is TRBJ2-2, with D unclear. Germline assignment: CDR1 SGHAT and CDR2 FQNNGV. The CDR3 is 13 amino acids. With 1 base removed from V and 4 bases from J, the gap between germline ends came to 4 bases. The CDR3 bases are TGTGCCAGCAGCTTAGTTCTCACCGGGGAGCTGTTTTTT. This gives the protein CASSLVLTGELFF.

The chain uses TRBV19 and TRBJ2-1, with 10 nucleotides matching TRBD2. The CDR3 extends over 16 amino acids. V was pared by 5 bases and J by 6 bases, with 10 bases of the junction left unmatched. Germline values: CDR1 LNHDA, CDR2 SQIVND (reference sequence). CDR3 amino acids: CASSLRLAGGGNEQFF. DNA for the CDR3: TGTGCCAGTAGTCTAAGATTAGCGGGAGGAGGCAATGAGCAGTTCTTC.

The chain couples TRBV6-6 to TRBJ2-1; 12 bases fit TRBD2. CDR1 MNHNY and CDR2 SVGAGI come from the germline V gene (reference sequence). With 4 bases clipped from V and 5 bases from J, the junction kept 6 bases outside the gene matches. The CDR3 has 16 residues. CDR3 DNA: TGTGCCAGCAGTTCTAGCGGGGGGGTATCTAACAATGAGCAGTTCTTC. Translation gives CASSSSGGVSNNEQFF.

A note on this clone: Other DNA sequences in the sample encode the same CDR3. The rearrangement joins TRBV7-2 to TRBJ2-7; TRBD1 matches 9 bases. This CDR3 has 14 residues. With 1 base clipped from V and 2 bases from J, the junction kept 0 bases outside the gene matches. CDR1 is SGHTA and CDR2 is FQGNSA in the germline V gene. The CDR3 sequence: CASSLGQGAYEQYF. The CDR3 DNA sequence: TGTGCCAGCAGCTTAGGACAGGGGGCCTACGAGCAGTACTTC.

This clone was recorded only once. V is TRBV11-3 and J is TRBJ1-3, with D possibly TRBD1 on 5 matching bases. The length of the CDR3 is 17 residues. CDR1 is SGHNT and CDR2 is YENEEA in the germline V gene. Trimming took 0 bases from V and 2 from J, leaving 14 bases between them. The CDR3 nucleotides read TGTGCCAGCAGCTTAGATCCAGGAAGGGGTGCTGGAAACACCATATATTTT. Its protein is CASSLDPGRGAGNTIYF.

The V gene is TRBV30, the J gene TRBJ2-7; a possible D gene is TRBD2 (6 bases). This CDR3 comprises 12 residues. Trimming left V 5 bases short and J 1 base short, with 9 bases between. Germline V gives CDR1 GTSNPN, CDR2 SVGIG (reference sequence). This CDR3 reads CAWRERSYEQYF. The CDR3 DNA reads TGTGCCTGGCGGGAGAGGTCCTACGAGCAGTACTTC.

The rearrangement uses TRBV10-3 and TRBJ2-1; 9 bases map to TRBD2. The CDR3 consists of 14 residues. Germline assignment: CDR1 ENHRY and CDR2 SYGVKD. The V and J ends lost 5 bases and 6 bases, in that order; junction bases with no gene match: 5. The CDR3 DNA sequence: TGTGCCATCAGTCCTAGCGGGATAGGCAATGAGCAGTTCTTC. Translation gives CAISPSGIGNEQFF.

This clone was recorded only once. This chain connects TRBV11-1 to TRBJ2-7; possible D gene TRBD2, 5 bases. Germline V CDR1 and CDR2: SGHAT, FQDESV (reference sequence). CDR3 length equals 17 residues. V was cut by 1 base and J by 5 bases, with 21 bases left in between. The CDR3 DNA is TGTGCCAGCAGCTTAGGAAGGTATGGGTCTAGCACCCACGAGCAGTACTTC. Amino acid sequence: CASSLGRYGSSTHEQYF.

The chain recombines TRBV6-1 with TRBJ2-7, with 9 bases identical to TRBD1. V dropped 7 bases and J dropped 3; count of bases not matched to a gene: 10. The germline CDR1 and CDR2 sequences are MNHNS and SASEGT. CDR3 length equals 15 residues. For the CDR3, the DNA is TGTGCCAGCAATCTACAGGGGGCAATTGGCTACGAGCAGTACTTC. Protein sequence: CASNLQGAIGYEQYF.

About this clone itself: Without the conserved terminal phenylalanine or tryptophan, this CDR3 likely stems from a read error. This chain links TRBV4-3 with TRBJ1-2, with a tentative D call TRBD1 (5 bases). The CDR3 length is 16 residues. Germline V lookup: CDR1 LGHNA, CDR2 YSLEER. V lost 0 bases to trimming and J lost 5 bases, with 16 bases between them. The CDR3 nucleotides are TGCGCCAGCAGCCAAGAACCGGGACGGGGAATTTATGGCTACACCCTC. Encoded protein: CASSQEPGRGIYGYTL.

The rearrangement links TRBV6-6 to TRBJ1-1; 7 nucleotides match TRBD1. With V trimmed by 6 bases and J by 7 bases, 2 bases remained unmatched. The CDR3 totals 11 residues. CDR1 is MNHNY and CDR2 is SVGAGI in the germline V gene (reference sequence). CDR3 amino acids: CASRDRSEAFF. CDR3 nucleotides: TGTGCCAGCAGGGACAGGAGTGAAGCTTTCTTT.

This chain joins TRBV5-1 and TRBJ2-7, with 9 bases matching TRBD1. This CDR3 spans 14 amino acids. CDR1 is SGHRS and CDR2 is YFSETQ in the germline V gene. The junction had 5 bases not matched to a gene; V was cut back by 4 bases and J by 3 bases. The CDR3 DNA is TGCGCCAGCAGCCAGAGACAGGGGGTCTACGAGCAGTACTTC. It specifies CASSQRQGVYEQYF.

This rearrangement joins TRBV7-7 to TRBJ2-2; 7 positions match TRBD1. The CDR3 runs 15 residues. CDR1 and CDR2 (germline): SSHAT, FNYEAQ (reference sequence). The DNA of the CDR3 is TGTGCTAGCTCTTCAATGACAGGGTTTGGCGGGGAGCTGTTTTTT. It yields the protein CASSSMTGFGGELFF.

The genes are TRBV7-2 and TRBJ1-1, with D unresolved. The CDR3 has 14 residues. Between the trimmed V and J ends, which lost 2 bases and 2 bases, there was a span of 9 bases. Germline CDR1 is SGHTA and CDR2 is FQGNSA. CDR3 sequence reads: CASSLHPINTEAFF. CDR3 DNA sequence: TGTGCCAGCAGCTTACATCCCATAAACACTGAAGCTTTCTTT.

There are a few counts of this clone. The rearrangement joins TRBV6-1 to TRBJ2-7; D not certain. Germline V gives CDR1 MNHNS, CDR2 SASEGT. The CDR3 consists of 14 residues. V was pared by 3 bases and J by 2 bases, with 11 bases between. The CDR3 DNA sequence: TGTGCCAGCAGTGATGAAGGGTACACCTACGAGCAGTACTTC. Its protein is CASSDEGYTYEQYF.

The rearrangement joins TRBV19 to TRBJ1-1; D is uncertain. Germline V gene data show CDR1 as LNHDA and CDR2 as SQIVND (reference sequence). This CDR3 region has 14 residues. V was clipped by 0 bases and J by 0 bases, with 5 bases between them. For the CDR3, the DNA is TGTGCCAGTAGTATAGACAGAATGAACACTGAAGCTTTCTTT. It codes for CASSIDRMNTEAFF. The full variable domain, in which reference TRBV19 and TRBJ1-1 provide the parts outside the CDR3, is DGGITQSPKYLFRKEGQNVTLSCEQNLNHDAMYWYRQDPGQGLRLIYYSQIVNDFQKGDIAEGYSVSREKKESFPLTVTSAQKNPTAFYLCASSIDRMNTEAFFGQGTRLTVV.

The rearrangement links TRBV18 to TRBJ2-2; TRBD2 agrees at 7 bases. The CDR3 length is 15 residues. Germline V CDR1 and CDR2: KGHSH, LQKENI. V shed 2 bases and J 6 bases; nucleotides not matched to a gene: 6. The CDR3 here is CASSPTLREPGELFF. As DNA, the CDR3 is TGTGCCAGCTCACCAACTTTGCGGGAGCCCGGGGAGCTGTTTTTT.